What follows describes a single T cell receptor (beta chain). This clonotype appeared a few times. Its recognized antigen is unknown. There are no base qualities to consult, and no much larger clone falls within one base. TCR cDNA was synthesized by 5'RACE template switching, through which a universal primer site and unique molecular identifiers were introduced. cDNA synthesis was primed from both the TCR alpha and TCR beta constant segments. Libraries were amplified in two PCR steps, with sample barcodes and sequencing adapters added in the second step. Sequencing of libraries was done on Illumina HiSeq 2500 (2x100 bp) or NovaSeq (2x150 bp). Under the source paper's analysis protocol: Reads were demultiplexed and collapsed into UMI consensus sequences with MIGEC, and V(D)J alignment was performed with MiXCR. Using edgeR on replicate PBMC samples, clonotypes were called vaccine-responding if FDR was below 0.01 and the log2 fold change was above 5 up to day 15. CD4 or CD8 identity was assigned to each bulk clonotype according to whether the clonotype was present at higher abundance in the sequenced CD4 repertoire or the sequenced CD8 repertoire. TCRdb itself trimmed the public reads at Q25 with fastp, ran MiXCR and retained productive beta chains. All rows with the same CDR3 protein become a single entry with the most common DNA and genes. The V and J calls come from TCRdb's annotation, not from the publication. In this sample the table shows a few hundred thousand distinct CDR3 sequences, over 8% of which occur a single time. The ten largest clones add up to roughly 18% of the sample.

The treatment or condition tag for this specimen amounts to: live attenuated yellow fever vaccine strain. At every blood-draw timepoint, two biological replicates of bulk PBMCs were collected. PBMCs were isolated from peripheral blood using a standard Ficoll-Paque protocol. RNA was extracted with TriZol from bulk PBMCs, CD4 and CD8 fractions, and dextramer-positive and dextramer-negative fractions. This sample was taken from a study of T cells after yellow fever vaccination (dated by TCRdb to between 2018 and 2021). Context from the whole study: The SMART-Seq v4 Ultra Low Input RNA kit was used to prepare libraries from fractions with low cell numbers. The cohort comprised two healthy male donors, one aged 18 to 30 and one aged 30 to 40 years. Bulk PBMC replicates and cell subsets were isolated from blood drawn at multiple timepoints before and after both primary and secondary immunization. Bulk TCR alpha and beta repertoires were sequenced longitudinally to track T-cell clones before and after primary and booster YFV17D yellow fever vaccination.

Trimming removed 7 bases from V and 9 bases from J; the gene matches leave 9 bases unexplained. The CDR3, from cysteine to phenylalanine, totals 14 residues. The retained sequence is limited to the CDR3, 42 bases, with the frame set at the first base. Per the germline V gene, WSHSY is the CDR1 and SAAADI is the CDR2. Here is what the overall study found, with its caveats: A small share of clonotypes occurred in both CD4 and CD8 compartments, likely arising from convergent recombination. Because only two donors were included in the study, the extent to which the findings can be generalized is limited. FACS-sorted repertoires could contain abundant contaminating clonotypes from the bulk population, so computational filtering was required. After the booster, most clones that had expanded after primary vaccination were detected again (roughly 96% of CD4 and about 88% of CD8), suggesting broad maintenance of memory. The secondary T-cell response was weaker than the primary response but faster, peaking on day 5 instead of day 15.

This sample comprised PBMCs, obtained on the day of the first yellow fever vaccination. Recombination connected TRBV10-2 to TRBJ1-6, and TRBD1 aligns with 7 junction nucleotides. The source is a man aged 18 to 30 who received the YFV17D yellow fever vaccine. Here the CDR3 is given as CASTEEGAGSPLHF. Here is the DNA: TGCGCCAGCACCGAGGAGGGGGCGGGTTCACCCCTCCACTTT.